The next 9 T cell receptor beta chains were all read from a single sample in a study of lymphopenia after photon versus proton radiotherapy. Produced via immunoSEQ multiplex PCR; TCRdb's table is partial and in-frame only. Of approximately 20,000 clones listed, just over 90% are singletons. This specimen was peripheral blood, taken from a patient treated with photon-based radiotherapy. These receptors came from a man aged 55 to 70 with pancreatic cancer.

The V gene is TRBV12-5, the J gene TRBJ2-3, with D perhaps given as TRBD1 or TRBD2 (5 bases each). The CDR3 has 15 amino acids. V was cut by 7 bases and J by 4 bases, with 18 bases left in between. CDR1 and CDR2 (germline): LGHNT, FRNRAP. The CDR3 DNA reads TGTGCTAGTGCCTCCTCCCGGGGACGGTCAGATACGCAGTATTTT. This sequence encodes CASASSRGRSDTQYF.

The chain links TRBV7-9 to TRBJ2-2; 8 bases map to TRBD2. Germline V gene data show CDR1 as SEHNR and CDR2 as FQNEAQ (reference sequence). CDR3 length equals 15 residues. V shed 4 bases and J 4 bases; nucleotides not matched to a gene: 5. CDR3 region: CASSWGLGATGELFF. The CDR3 DNA follows: TGTGCCAGCAGCTGGGGACTAGGGGCCACCGGGGAGCTGTTTTTT.

CDR3 DNA sequence: TGCGCCAGCAGCCAAGCGATTCTCGGGGACACACCCTACAATGAGCAGTTCTTC. It encodes CASSQAILGDTPYNEQFF. The chain recombines TRBV4-1 with TRBJ2-1, with D possibly matching TRBD1 (6 bases). This CDR3 region has 18 residues. Germline CDR1 MGHRA, CDR2 YSYEKL. V was trimmed by 1 base and J by 2 bases, leaving 18 bases between them.

This clone showed up just a few times. This chain joins TRBV6-5 and TRBJ1-1; 8 bases map to TRBD1. V was clipped by 7 bases and J by 6 bases; unmatched bases: 7. CDR3 length: 13 residues. The germline V gene has CDR1 MNHEY and CDR2 SVGAGI. The CDR3 here is CASKTGARAEAFF. Written as DNA, the CDR3 is TGTGCCAGCAAGACAGGGGCGAGGGCTGAAGCTTTCTTT.

The rearrangement links TRBV7-2 to TRBJ1-2, with 11 bases matching TRBD1. The CDR3 spans 14 residues. Germline V gives CDR1 SGHTA, CDR2 FQGNSA. V dropped 5 bases and J dropped 6; count of bases not matched to a gene: 5. The CDR3 DNA follows: TGTGCCAGCAGCATGGACAGGGGGCGACATGGCTACACCTTC. It specifies CASSMDRGRHGYTF.

This chain joins TRBV13 and TRBJ1-2; D call uncertain. Trimming removed 3 bases at V and 4 bases at J, with 9 bases between. The CDR3 has 13 amino acids. The germline CDR1 and CDR2 sequences are PRHDT and FYEKMQ (reference sequence). This CDR3 is CASSFWASYGYTF. CDR3 coding DNA: TGTGCCAGCAGCTTCTGGGCGTCCTATGGCTACACCTTC.

The chain is built from TRBV9 and TRBJ2-1; perhaps D is TRBD1 or TRBD2 (5 bases each). V shed 5 bases and J shed 8 bases, with 20 bases lying between them. Germline V gene data show CDR1 as SGDLS and CDR2 as YYNGEE. The CDR3 extends over 15 amino acids. This CDR3 is CASRFLWSRDDEQFF. The CDR3 bases are TGTGCCAGCAGGTTTTTGTGGTCTAGGGACGATGAGCAGTTCTTC.

This chain links TRBV30 with TRBJ2-7, with D perhaps matching TRBD1 (7 bases). This CDR3 has 13 amino acids. Germline CDR1 reads GTSNPN; CDR2 reads SVGIG (reference sequence). Deletions cut 1 base from V and 3 bases from J, with 10 bases between. In nucleotides, the CDR3 is TGTGCCTGGAGTGGCGGGACAGTCTACGAGCAGTACTTC. Its protein product is CAWSGGTVYEQYF.

This rearrangement joins TRBV5-6 to TRBJ1-3, with 8 positions matching TRBD1. Trimming at V came to 1 base and at J to 8 bases, leaving 11 bases not matched to a gene. Germline-derived CDR1 and CDR2 are SGHDT and YYEEEE. This CDR3 has 16 amino acids. CDR3 region: CASSLSETGAWDTIYF. CDR3 bases: TGTGCCAGCAGCTTGAGCGAGACAGGGGCTTGGGACACCATATATTTT.